The 26 T cell receptor beta chains reported below all come from one sample, sequenced in a study of control samples from healthy donors and cancer patients. Produced via immunoSEQ multiplex PCR; TCRdb's table is partial and in-frame only. The sample records 98,000 or so clones, around 89% being singletons. The sample consisted of blood. The source is a woman between 70 and 85 years old in good health.

This chain joins TRBV4-1 and TRBJ1-1, with D possibly TRBD1 on 5 matching bases. Looked up from germline, CDR1 is MGHRA and CDR2 is YSYEKL. The CDR3 contains 17 residues. The ends were cut back, 2 bases at V and 0 bases at J, with 16 bases in the middle. The CDR3 region is CASSQPLLAGMNTEAFF. The CDR3 DNA reads as TGCGCCAGCAGCCAACCCCTCCTGGCAGGGATGAACACTGAAGCTTTCTTT.

The chain is built from TRBV19 and TRBJ2-5, with D perhaps TRBD1 or TRBD2 (5 bases each). This CDR3 spans 14 amino acids. V was pared by 9 bases and J by 2 bases, with 16 bases between. CDR1 LNHDA and CDR2 SQIVND come from the germline V gene (reference sequence). Written as DNA, the CDR3 is TGTGCCAGCTCTCCAGGGACCTTACAAGAGACCCAGTACTTC. It yields the protein CASSPGTLQETQYF.

The rearrangement uses TRBV7-2 and TRBJ1-2; a possible D gene is TRBD1 (5 bases). V lost 0 bases and J 4 bases, leaving 9 bases between the germline ends. There are 14 residues in the CDR3. Germline assignment: CDR1 SGHTA and CDR2 FQGNSA. The chain's CDR3 is CASSLARASYGYTF. CDR3 nucleotides: TGTGCCAGCAGCTTAGCCAGGGCCAGCTATGGCTACACCTTC.

The CDR3 DNA reads TGCGCCAGCAGCTTGTCGGGGCTTACCAGTGAGCAGTTCTTC. Translated, it gives CASSLSGLTSEQFF. J is TRBJ2-1 and V is TRBV5-1, with D perhaps assigned TRBD1 or TRBD2 (5 bases each). The V gene's germline CDR1 is SGHRS and CDR2 YFSETQ. The CDR3 is 14 residues long. Trimming removed 1 base from V and 9 bases from J, with 14 bases in between.

The rearrangement links TRBV5-1 to TRBJ1-1, with D maybe TRBD1 (6 bases). CDR1 is SGHRS, CDR2 YFSETQ, per germline. Trimming left V 2 bases short and J 1 base short, with 15 bases between. The CDR3 is made up of 16 amino acids. As DNA, the CDR3 is TGCGCCAGCAGCTTCCCCTTCGGAGGGGGGAACACTGAAGCTTTCTTT. It translates to CASSFPFGGGNTEAFF.

The J gene is TRBJ1-1, the V gene TRBV19; perhaps TRBD1 as D (5 bases). The CDR3 is 16 amino acids. Trimming left V 0 bases short and J 1 base short, with 12 bases between. Germline CDR1 is LNHDA and CDR2 is SQIVND (reference sequence). CDR3: CASSIDRRQGNTEAFF. The CDR3 DNA follows: TGTGCCAGTAGTATAGATCGGAGGCAGGGGAACACTGAAGCTTTCTTT.

V gene TRBV18 combines with J gene TRBJ1-2; the D gene is possibly TRBD1 (5 bases). The CDR3 has 16 amino acids. In germline, CDR1 is KGHSH, CDR2 LQKENI. Trimming cost V 6 bases and J 3 bases, with 20 bases left between them. The CDR3, as DNA: TGTGCCAGCTCGTCGATCATACAGGCCTCAGACTATGGCTACACCTTC. It codes for CASSSIIQASDYGYTF.

V gene TRBV30 combines with J gene TRBJ1-6; 9 nucleotides line up with TRBD1. Looked up from germline, CDR1 is GTSNPN and CDR2 is SVGIG (reference sequence). V lost 1 base, J lost 12 bases, and 4 bases stayed unmatched. The CDR3 loop spans 13 amino acids. CDR3 region: CAWSDRGLLPLHF. The CDR3, as DNA: TGTGCCTGGAGTGACAGGGGGCTTTTACCCCTCCACTTT.

The chain joins TRBV28 to TRBJ1-1, with D unclear. Trimming stripped 2 bases from V and 1 base from J, with 2 bases between. Germline CDR1 reads MDHEN; CDR2 reads SYDVKM. The CDR3 is made up of 12 amino acids. The CDR3 sequence: CASSLQNTEAFF. The DNA of the CDR3 is TGTGCCAGCAGTTTACAGAACACTGAAGCTTTCTTT. The full variable domain, rest sourced from reference TRBV28 and TRBJ1-1, is DVKVTQSSRYLVKRTGEKVFLECVQDMDHENMFWYRQDPGLGLRLIYFSYDVKMKEKGDIPEGYSVSREKKERFSLILESASTNQTSMYLCASSLQNTEAFFGQGTRLTVV.

This rearrangement joins TRBV10-3 to TRBJ1-1; no clear D. V lost 0 bases to trimming and J lost 5 bases, with 13 bases between them. The length of the CDR3 is 15 residues. The germline V gene has CDR1 ENHRY and CDR2 SYGVKD. CDR3 nucleotide sequence: TGTGCCATCAGTGAGTCGGCGGGCGTCAGGACTGAAGCTTTCTTT. Translating it yields CAISESAGVRTEAFF.

The table lists this clone with a count of one. The chain recombines TRBV5-1 with TRBJ1-1, with D tentatively TRBD1 (5 bases). This CDR3 region has 15 residues. The germline V gene encodes CDR1 SGHRS and CDR2 YFSETQ. Trimming pared 4 bases from V and 0 bases from J, leaving 13 bases between. CDR3: CASSRETDLNTEAFF. The CDR3 DNA is TGCGCCAGCAGCCGGGAGACAGATCTGAACACTGAAGCTTTCTTT.

This chain connects TRBV7-8 to TRBJ1-1; D gene unclear. V was shortened by 2 bases and J by 5 bases, with 9 bases between the two germline ends. In germline, CDR1 is SGHVS, CDR2 FQNEAQ. This CDR3 comprises 13 residues. CDR3 in DNA: TGTGCCAGCAGCTTACGGACGGGGACTGAAGCTTTCTTT. It yields the protein CASSLRTGTEAFF.

The V and J genes are TRBV3-1 (or the pseudogene TRBV3-2) and TRBJ2-7; D remains unclear. The CDR3 spans 15 residues. V lost 0 bases and J lost 6, with 15 bases in between. The germline gives CDR1 LGHDT, CDR2 YNNKEL (reference sequence). CDR3 in amino acids: CASSQESRPLGEQYF. The CDR3 DNA reads as TGTGCCAGCAGCCAAGAAAGTCGTCCGCTAGGCGAGCAGTACTTC.

This clone showed up just a few times. The J gene is TRBJ1-1, the V gene TRBV11-3, with a weak D call TRBD1 (5 bases). The CDR3 extends over 13 amino acids. The germline V gene encodes CDR1 SGHNT and CDR2 YENEEA. Trimming cost V 4 bases and J 4 bases, with 10 bases left between them. The CDR3 DNA sequence: TGTGCCAGCAGCTCAGGGTCGGTCACTGAAGCTTTCTTT. It is translated as CASSSGSVTEAFF.

This clone appeared once. The chain recombines TRBV30 with TRBJ1-1; D might be TRBD1 (5 bases). This CDR3 comprises 10 residues. CDR1 is GTSNPN, CDR2 SVGIG, per germline (reference sequence). Trimming cost V 0 bases and J 11 bases, with 7 bases left between them. CDR3 nucleotide sequence: TGTGCCTGGAGTGTACAGGTGGCTTTCTTT. Translated: CAWSVQVAFF.

This chain joins TRBV2 and TRBJ1-1, with D possibly being TRBD1 (5 bases). The CDR3 spans 13 residues. In germline, CDR1 is SNHLY, CDR2 FYNNEI. Deletions cut 4 bases from V and 2 bases from J, with 8 bases between. The CDR3 is CASSGDSNTEAFF. The CDR3 DNA reads TGTGCCAGCAGTGGCGACAGTAACACTGAAGCTTTCTTT.

CDR3: CATSDFARTLGQPYSNQPQHF. The DNA for the CDR3 is TGTGCCACCAGTGATTTCGCCCGAACCCTGGGACAGCCTTATAGCAATCAGCCCCAGCATTTT. The chain employs TRBV24-1 and TRBJ1-5, with 7 bases aligning to TRBD1. The V gene end was trimmed by 1 base and the J gene end by 0 bases; junction bases not matched to a gene: 17. CDR1 and CDR2 from the germline V gene are KGHDR and SFDVKD. The CDR3 sequence is 21 residues long.

V usage is TRBV29-1 and J usage is TRBJ2-5; D is perhaps TRBD1 (6 bases). V was shortened by 0 bases and J by 5 bases, with 7 bases between the two germline ends. Looked up from germline, CDR1 is SQVTM and CDR2 is ANQGSEA. The CDR3 spans 12 residues. CDR3 amino acids: CSVEEGAETQYF. In nucleotides, the CDR3 is TGCAGCGTTGAAGAGGGGGCCGAGACCCAGTACTTC.

This clone came up once. The chain recombines TRBV25-1 with TRBJ2-7; 10 nucleotides align to TRBD1. CDR3 length: 15 amino acids. Germline CDR1 and CDR2: MGHDK and SYGVNS. V trimming: 2 bases; J trimming: 2 bases; junction bases outside the gene matches: 3. The CDR3, as DNA: TGTGCCAGCAGTGAAGTGGGACAGGGGACCTACGAGCAGTACTTC. This encodes CASSEVGQGTYEQYF.

This chain joins TRBV6-2 or TRBV6-3 and TRBJ2-7, with 11 bases matching TRBD2. Germline values: CDR1 MNHEY, CDR2 SVGEGT. The CDR3 runs 16 residues. V trimming: 4 bases; J trimming: 5 bases; junction bases outside the gene matches: 10. CDR3 in DNA: TGTGCCAGCAGTTCCCTGACTAGCGGGGTACGCCACGAGCAGTACTTC. This gives the protein CASSSLTSGVRHEQYF.

The chain has TRBV19 and TRBJ2-1; tentatively, D is TRBD1 (5 bases). Germline V gene data show CDR1 as LNHDA and CDR2 as SQIVND (reference sequence). Trimming shortened V by 1 base and J by 15 bases, and 22 bases separated the two germline ends. This CDR3 contains 15 residues. As DNA, the CDR3 is TGTGCCAGTAGTATAGTAGGCGCAGGGCAGTTCCATCCGTTCTTC. Translating gives CASSIVGAGQFHPFF.

V is TRBV5-1 and J is TRBJ2-7, with 7 bases fitting TRBD1. From germline, CDR1 is SGHRS and CDR2 YFSETQ. CDR3 length: 13 residues. The J segment lost 7 bases and the V segment lost 4 bases, leaving 8 bases of the junction unmatched. CDR3 amino acids: CASSPEGAEEQYF. Here the CDR3 DNA reads TGCGCCAGCAGCCCCGAGGGGGCGGAGGAGCAGTACTTC.

This chain connects TRBV11-2 to TRBJ2-2; 8 bases align to TRBD1. V gave up 6 bases and J gave up 1 base; unmatched junction bases: 7. In germline, CDR1 is SGHAT, CDR2 FQNNGV. CDR3 length: 16 residues. CDR3 residues: CASSQTGAMNTGELFF. In nucleotides, the CDR3 is TGTGCCAGCAGTCAGACAGGGGCTATGAACACCGGGGAGCTGTTTTTT.

The V call is TRBV27, the J call TRBJ1-5, with D perhaps TRBD1 (5 bases). The germline V gene has CDR1 MNHEY and CDR2 SMNVEV (reference sequence). This CDR3 is 15 amino acids long. The germline V and J ends were trimmed by 6 bases and 0 bases, with 12 bases remaining between them. The CDR3: CASSLTGYSNQPQHF. In DNA form, the CDR3 reads TGTGCCAGCAGCCTCACAGGATATAGCAATCAGCCCCAGCATTTT.

This clone showed up just once. The V gene is TRBV9, the J gene TRBJ2-7; a possible D gene is TRBD2 (6 bases). Trimming cost V 2 bases and J 0 bases, with 12 bases left between them. CDR3 length: 15 amino acids. CDR1 and CDR2 from the germline V gene are SGDLS and YYNGEE. The CDR3 nucleotides read TGTGCCAGCAGCGTGGGGACTGCAAGCTCCTACGAGCAGTACTTC. Translated, it gives CASSVGTASSYEQYF.

In DNA form, the CDR3 reads TGTGCCAGCTCCAGGTTGGGGGTGAGGGGCTATGGCTACACCTTC. It is translated as CASSRLGVRGYGYTF. V usage is TRBV28 and J usage is TRBJ1-2; D possibly corresponds to TRBD1 (5 bases). The germline V gene has CDR1 MDHEN and CDR2 SYDVKM. Trimming took off 8 bases at V and 4 bases at J, with 20 bases between the two ends. The CDR3 runs 15 residues.